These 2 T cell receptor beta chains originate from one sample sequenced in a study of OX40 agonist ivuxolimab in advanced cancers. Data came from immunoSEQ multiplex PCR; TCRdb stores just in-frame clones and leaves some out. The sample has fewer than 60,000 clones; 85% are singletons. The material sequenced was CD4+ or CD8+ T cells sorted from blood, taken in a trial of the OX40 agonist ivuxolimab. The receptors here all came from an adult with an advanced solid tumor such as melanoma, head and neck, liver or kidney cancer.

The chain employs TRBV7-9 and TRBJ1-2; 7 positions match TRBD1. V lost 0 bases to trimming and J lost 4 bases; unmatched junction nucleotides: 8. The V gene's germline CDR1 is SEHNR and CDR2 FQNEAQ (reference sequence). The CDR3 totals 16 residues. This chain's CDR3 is CASSLAGQVLLYGYTF. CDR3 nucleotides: TGTGCCAGCAGCTTAGCTGGACAGGTCCTCCTCTATGGCTACACCTTC.

CDR3 residues: CASSLWQGGGADEQFF. The DNA of the CDR3 is TGTGCCAGCAGCTTATGGCAGGGCGGGGGGGCCGATGAGCAGTTCTTC. The chain employs TRBV7-9 and TRBJ2-1, with TRBD2 matching 9 bases. CDR3 length equals 16 residues. Looked up from germline, CDR1 is SEHNR and CDR2 is FQNEAQ (reference sequence). The V segment lost 2 bases and the J segment 8 bases; nucleotides outside the gene matches: 10. The complete variable domain, with remaining parts taken from reference TRBV7-9 and TRBJ2-1, reads DTGVSQNPRHKITKRGQNVTFRCDPISEHNRLYWYRQTLGQGPEFLTYFQNEAQLEKSRLLSDRFSAERPKGSFSTLEIQRTEQGDSAMYLCASSLWQGGGADEQFFGPGTRLTVL.